This TCR beta chain was recorded in a study of identical twins. In germline, CDR1 is SGHTA, CDR2 FQGNSA. V shed 1 base and J 3 bases; nucleotides not matched to a gene: 6. This CDR3 region has 16 residues. TCRdb processed the 5' RACE reads anew with MiXCR; each CDR3 protein has one entry. The sample includes more than 1.5 million distinct CDR3 sequences, around 29% of them seen just once. Specimen: cord blood. The chain couples TRBV7-2 to TRBJ2-1; 7 bases are a match to TRBD2. This clonotype originated in a newborn girl in good health. The CDR3 sequence is CASSLVWLADYNEQFF. The CDR3 DNA sequence: TGTGCCAGCAGCTTAGTTTGGCTAGCGGACTACAATGAGCAGTTCTTC.